The sequence of this T cell receptor beta chain was determined in a study of T cell responses to AZD1222 COVID-19 vaccine. The data were produced by immunoSEQ multiplex PCR, yet TCRdb's version contains in-frame clones alone and is incomplete. Of about 67,000 clones listed, about four fifths were seen once; the top ten hold about 6%. This TCR derives from an adult who received the AZD1222 COVID-19 vaccine. Sequences were derived from peripheral blood, sampled 28 days after the second AZD1222 dose.

The CDR3 reads CASSLPGGLAKNIQYF. CDR3 sequence (DNA): TGTGCCAGCAGCCTCCCGGGTGGCCTAGCCAAAAACATTCAGTACTTC. The chain recombines TRBV5-4 with TRBJ2-4, with D hard to call. CDR1 is SGHNT, CDR2 YYREEE, per germline (reference sequence). The CDR3 is 16 amino acids. V was trimmed by 4 bases and J by 0 bases, leaving 14 bases between them.